The clone carrying this TCR beta chain was detected once. As processed by the authors: Reference gene primers were amplified, and this amplification served to estimate nucleated cell counts. Sequencing was performed with immunoSEQ multiplex PCR; in TCRdb, only in-frame clones are kept and a portion is missing. V, J and clone size derive from that table, while D and trimming were established from the DNA sequence. This sample carries roughly 75,000 clones, 80% to 90% of them seen once, and the ten largest clones take 5.5% to 7.5%. The sample belongs to a study of blood T cell repertoires in COVID-19. Study-wide context: T cells, B-cell-depleted T cells, or PBMCs provided the cDNA or gDNA that served as material.

Germline-derived CDR1 and CDR2 are MNHNY and SVGAGI (reference sequence). CDR3 length: 12 residues. The receptor comes from a man older than 75 with COVID-19, enrolled during active disease. This rearrangement joins TRBV6-6 to TRBJ2-5, with D perhaps matching TRBD2 (6 bases). Specimen: peripheral blood. The CDR3 loop reads CVSGGSQETQYF. DNA for the CDR3: TGTGTCAGTGGGGGGAGTCAAGAGACCCAGTACTTC.